One and the same sample provided the 21 T cell receptor beta chains below, sequenced in a study of naive and memory T cell subsets. TCR cDNA received a 3' ligated oligonucleotide that carried a UMI. Amplification of ligated cDNA took four PCR rounds with SP2 and nested alpha and beta constant primers. TCRdb fed the 5' RACE reads into MiXCR, producing one record per CDR3 protein. The repertoire has roughly 48,000 distinct CDR3 sequences, about 4.4% of them found once; the top ten carry around 0.8%. These receptors were obtained from a female donor in good health.

This clonotype was seen ten or more times. The chain has TRBV27 and TRBJ2-6; TRBD1 is a possible D gene (6 bases). Germline-derived CDR1 and CDR2 are MNHEY and SMNVEV (reference sequence). The V and J ends lost 4 bases and 0 bases respectively, with 10 bases between them. This CDR3 region has 16 residues. Here the CDR3 DNA reads TGTGCCAGCAGTTCGGACAGCCGCTCTGGGGCCAACGTCCTGACTTTC. Translation gives CASSSDSRSGANVLTF.

This clonotype appeared a few times. V gene TRBV6-6 combines with J gene TRBJ2-7, with D perhaps given as TRBD1 or TRBD2 (5 bases each). The germline CDR1 and CDR2 sequences are MNHNY and SVGAGI (reference sequence). The CDR3 is made up of 16 amino acids. The V and J ends lost 4 bases and 4 bases respectively, with 20 bases between them. CDR3 bases: TGTGCCAGCAGTTCACGGGACGTAAAGGGCGGTTACGAGCAGTACTTC. Protein: CASSSRDVKGGYEQYF.

In its sample, this clonotype was seen many times. The rearrangement uses TRBV20-1 and TRBJ2-7, with D maybe TRBD2 (7 bases). CDR1 and CDR2 (germline): DFQATT, SNEGSKA (reference sequence). CDR3 length: 15 amino acids. V was trimmed by 2 bases and J by 9 bases, leaving 23 bases between them. The CDR3 DNA follows: TGCAGTGCTAGACGGGGGGCCACGGATCAGGCGGTGCAGTACTTC. Its translation is CSARRGATDQAVQYF.

This clonotype was counted ten times or more. The chain couples TRBV3-1 to TRBJ2-7; D is perhaps TRBD2 (6 bases). V lost 2 bases and J 0 bases, leaving 14 bases between the germline ends. The germline V gene has CDR1 LGHDT and CDR2 YNNKEL (reference sequence). CDR3 length: 16 amino acids. CDR3 residues: CASSQSRRVSSYEQYF. The CDR3 coding sequence is TGTGCCAGCAGCCAAAGTCGGAGGGTAAGCTCCTACGAGCAGTACTTC.

Many counts were recorded for this clonotype. The rearrangement uses TRBV20-1 and TRBJ2-7; 9 bases are shared with TRBD1. Germline V gene lookup returns CDR1 DFQATT and CDR2 SNEGSKA (reference sequence). The CDR3 covers 20 residues. V was pared by 0 bases and J by 5 bases, with 23 bases of the junction left unmatched. CDR3 DNA: TGCAGTGCTAGAGATGGTGCAACAGGGGGCCTTGCGGGAGTCAGCGACGAGCAGTACTTC. Translation: CSARDGATGGLAGVSDEQYF.

This clonotype was found many times. The chain has TRBV7-2 and TRBJ1-1; D is uncertain. The CDR3 sequence is 15 residues long. The ends were cut back, 5 bases at V and 1 base at J, with 14 bases in the middle. Germline values: CDR1 SGHTA, CDR2 FQGNSA. In nucleotides, the CDR3 is TGTGCCAGCAGCCCCGTCGGGCATCAGAACACTGAAGCTTTCTTT. Protein sequence: CASSPVGHQNTEAFF.

This clonotype is classed as medium-sized. The chain couples TRBV3-1 to TRBJ2-7; 15 positions agree with TRBD2. Germline lookup yields CDR1 LGHDT and CDR2 YNNKEL (reference sequence). V lost 2 bases and J lost 4; bases outside the gene matches: 3. The length of the CDR3 is 16 residues. This CDR3 is CASSQPGLAGGYEQYF. The DNA for the CDR3 is TGTGCCAGCAGCCAACCGGGACTAGCGGGAGGTTACGAGCAGTACTTC.

This clonotype was seen at least ten times. The CDR3 bases are TGTGCCAGCAGCCTCCGGGACAGCTACAATGAGCAGTTCTTC. Encoded protein: CASSLRDSYNEQFF. The chain employs TRBV14 and TRBJ2-1; 7 bases map to TRBD1. CDR3 length: 14 amino acids. Per germline, CDR1 SGHDN and CDR2 FVKESK. The V segment lost 4 bases and the J segment 3 bases; nucleotides outside the gene matches: 3.

At least ten counts were recorded for this clonotype. The chain recombines TRBV28 with TRBJ1-1; possibly TRBD1 for D (6 bases). Germline CDR1 is MDHEN and CDR2 is SYDVKM. V was cut by 3 bases and J by 0 bases, with 11 bases left in between. The length of the CDR3 is 15 residues. The CDR3 here is CASSLPDRMNTEAFF. CDR3 bases: TGTGCCAGCAGTTTGCCAGACAGGATGAACACTGAAGCTTTCTTT.

In its sample, this clonotype was seen many times. J is TRBJ2-1 and V is TRBV7-2, with D possibly being TRBD2 (6 bases). Trimming removed 5 bases from V and 8 bases from J, with 19 bases in between. The CDR3 runs to 15 residues. Looked up from germline, CDR1 is SGHTA and CDR2 is FQGNSA. The CDR3 loop reads CASSPLAAGSHEQFF. The CDR3 nucleotides are TGTGCCAGCAGCCCCCTGGCGGCCGGGAGCCATGAGCAGTTCTTC.

This clonotype was detected ten times or more. The CDR3 DNA reads TGTGCCAGCAGTCCTCTTCGCAATGAGCAGTTCTTC. Protein: CASSPLRNEQFF. The rearrangement uses TRBV28 and TRBJ2-1, with D unclear. The V gene's germline CDR1 is MDHEN and CDR2 SYDVKM. The CDR3 runs to 12 residues. The ends were cut back, 5 bases at V and 6 bases at J, with 8 bases in the middle.

The chain joins TRBV5-4 to TRBJ2-1, with 9 bases fitting TRBD2. J was trimmed by 4 bases and V by 4 bases; bases with no gene match: 9. CDR3 size: 16 residues. In germline, CDR1 is SGHNT, CDR2 YYREEE (reference sequence). The CDR3 region has the DNA TGTGCCAGCAGCCTTTTTAGCGGGAGAGGTTACAATGAGCAGTTCTTC. Protein product: CASSLFSGRGYNEQFF.

This clonotype was recorded many times. The V and J genes are TRBV28 and TRBJ1-6; no clear D. In germline, CDR1 is MDHEN, CDR2 SYDVKM. This CDR3 region has 16 residues. V was clipped by 2 bases and J by 8 bases, with 16 bases between them. The CDR3 sequence: CASSLILSIGDSPLHF. The CDR3 bases are TGTGCCAGCAGTTTAATCCTCTCAATCGGCGATTCACCCCTCCACTTT. Combining the CDR3 with reference TRBV28 and TRBJ1-6 gives the whole variable domain DVKVTQSSRYLVKRTGEKVFLECVQDMDHENMFWYRQDPGLGLRLIYFSYDVKMKEKGDIPEGYSVSREKKERFSLILESASTNQTSMYLCASSLILSIGDSPLHFGNGTRLTVT.

This clonotype came up many times. The rearrangement links TRBV28 to TRBJ2-7, with D perhaps TRBD1 (6 bases). The V end was cut by 3 bases, the J end by 2 bases, with 11 bases between. Germline lookup yields CDR1 MDHEN and CDR2 SYDVKM. CDR3 length equals 14 residues. Here the CDR3 DNA reads TGTGCCAGCAGTTTCTCAGGGGTTCCCTACGAGCAGTACTTC. This sequence encodes CASSFSGVPYEQYF. The full variable domain, in which reference TRBV28 and TRBJ2-7 provide the parts outside the CDR3, is DVKVTQSSRYLVKRTGEKVFLECVQDMDHENMFWYRQDPGLGLRLIYFSYDVKMKEKGDIPEGYSVSREKKERFSLILESASTNQTSMYLCASSFSGVPYEQYFGPGTRLTVT.

At least ten counts were recorded for this clonotype. The V gene is TRBV9, the J gene TRBJ2-7; D is unresolved. The CDR3 extends over 13 amino acids. Germline V gene lookup returns CDR1 SGDLS and CDR2 YYNGEE. Between the trimmed V and J ends, which lost 3 bases and 6 bases, there was a span of 13 bases. The CDR3 protein is CASSAQKFSEQYF. CDR3 bases: TGTGCCAGCAGCGCACAGAAATTCAGCGAGCAGTACTTC.

Many counts were recorded for this clonotype. V is TRBV6-5 and J is TRBJ1-1; a weak D match, TRBD1 (6 bases). Germline CDR1 reads MNHEY; CDR2 reads SVGAGI. The CDR3 totals 14 residues. The V and J ends lost 8 bases and 3 bases respectively, with 16 bases between them. The CDR3 reads CASAFGGGDTEAFF. The CDR3, as DNA: TGTGCCAGCGCTTTCGGGGGCGGCGACACTGAAGCTTTCTTT.

Of note for this clonotype: One base away lies a much larger clone, so this may be a sequencing read error. This is likely a read error, given that the CDR3 carries no conserved phenylalanine or tryptophan at its end. The rearrangement links TRBV7-2 to TRBJ2-6; the D is unclear. This CDR3 is 14 amino acids long. The V end lost 5 bases, the J end lost 0 bases, and 5 bases lay between the germline ends. Germline V lookup: CDR1 SGHTA, CDR2 FQGNSA. As DNA, the CDR3 is TGTGCCAGCAGCCGTAGCTCTGGGGCCAACGTCCTGACTCTC. This gives the protein CASSRSSGANVLTL.

This clonotype was counted at least ten times. The chain joins TRBV5-1 to TRBJ2-4, with no clear D. CDR1 and CDR2 (germline): SGHRS, YFSETQ. The CDR3 is 14 residues long. Trimming cost V 1 base and J 5 bases, with 10 bases left between them. The CDR3 DNA reads as TGCGCCAGCAGCTTGAGTGGCTGGGAAAACATTCAGTACTTC. The encoded protein is CASSLSGWENIQYF.

This clonotype was recorded many times. This chain joins TRBV20-1 and TRBJ2-6; D uncertain. Germline CDR1 and CDR2: DFQATT and SNEGSKA (reference sequence). The CDR3 is made up of 13 amino acids. Trimming took off 3 bases at V and 0 bases at J, with 3 bases between the two ends. The chain's CDR3 is CSARSSGANVLTF. The CDR3 nucleotides read TGCAGTGCTAGGTCCTCTGGGGCCAACGTCCTGACTTTC.

The chain uses TRBV28 and TRBJ2-7, with TRBD1 identical over 10 bases. This CDR3 contains 16 residues. CDR1 and CDR2 (germline): MDHEN, SYDVKM. Unmatched junction bases numbered 11, after V lost 6 bases and J lost 3 bases. CDR3 residues: CASSLRRGQGGYEQYF. CDR3 coding DNA: TGTGCCAGCAGCCTACGCCGAGGACAGGGGGGCTACGAGCAGTACTTC.

This clonotype was counted many times. The rearrangement links TRBV6-6 to TRBJ2-2, with D perhaps TRBD1 or TRBD2 (5 bases each). The CDR3 is made up of 17 amino acids. Trimming removed 2 bases at V and 3 bases at J, with 16 bases between. CDR1 is MNHNY, CDR2 SVGAGI, per germline (reference sequence). The CDR3 DNA sequence: TGTGCCAGCAGTTACCTAAGTTCAGGGAGATACACCGGGGAGCTGTTTTTT. It yields the protein CASSYLSSGRYTGELFF.